This T cell receptor beta chain was sequenced for a study of vaccination effects on CD4 cells after COVID-19. Sequencing in the ViraFEST assay came after antigen-specific CD4+ T cells had been expanded with viral peptide pools, which were used to stimulate PBMC. With more than nine days of culture completed, CD4+ T cells were isolated. None of the vaccinated had previously contracted SARS-CoV-2, and their nucleocapsid antibodies tested negative. The V gene lost 5 bases and the J gene lost 4 bases, with 14 bases spanning the gap. The CDR3 has 14 residues. CDR1 is SGHTA, CDR2 FQGNSA, per germline. As to this clone: Its target is not known.

Sequencing was performed with immunoSEQ multiplex PCR; in TCRdb, only in-frame clones are kept and a portion is missing. The repertoire holds tens of thousands of clones, more than 60% seen once, with approximately 24% in the top ten. This clonotype was obtained from a human donor who received a COVID-19 vaccine. The V call is TRBV7-2, the J call TRBJ1-1; D may be TRBD1 (5 bases). The sample in question was CD4+ T cells from PBMCs cultured with SARS-CoV-2 spike peptides, obtained before COVID-19 vaccination. The CDR3 region is CASSPGRGSTEAFF. Written as DNA, the CDR3 is TGTGCCAGCAGCCCGGGCCGGGGCAGCACTGAAGCTTTCTTT.